Below are 6 T cell receptor beta chains sequenced from a single sample in a study of blood T cell repertoires in COVID-19. Here immunoSEQ multiplex PCR was the method, and the copy in TCRdb shows in-frame clones only, minus some. The sample has 200,000 to 300,000 clones; just under 85% are singletons. Sequencing was performed on peripheral blood. These TCRs come from a woman older than 75 with acute or convalescent COVID-19.

The V and J genes are TRBV2 and TRBJ1-1, with 8 bases matching TRBD1. Germline lookup yields CDR1 SNHLY and CDR2 FYNNEI. The length of the CDR3 is 14 residues. Losses at the gene ends were 2 bases for V and 4 bases for J; bases not matched to a gene: 3. CDR3 DNA: TGTGCCAGCAGTGAAAGGACAGGGAGCACTGAAGCTTTCTTT. Protein product: CASSERTGSTEAFF.

CDR3 loop: CASSSDRSRQNSPLHF. CDR3 in DNA: TGTGCCAGCAGTTCGGACAGGTCTCGCCAGAATTCACCCCTCCACTTT. The V call is TRBV5-4, the J call TRBJ1-6; 7 nucleotides align to TRBD1. CDR1 is SGHNT, CDR2 YYREEE, per germline (reference sequence). The V segment lost 5 bases and the J segment 7 bases; nucleotides outside the gene matches: 12. CDR3 length: 16 residues.

In the case of this clone: Other nucleotide sequences in the sample specify the same CDR3. The chain uses TRBV3-1 (or the pseudogene TRBV3-2) and TRBJ1-2; the D is unclear. CDR1 is LGHDT and CDR2 is YNNKEL in the germline V gene (reference sequence). The CDR3 totals 13 residues. Trimming left V 1 base short and J 4 bases short, with 7 bases between. CDR3 in amino acids: CASSQGSVYGYTF. The CDR3 region has the DNA TGTGCCAGCAGCCAAGGCTCGGTCTATGGCTACACCTTC.

The chain uses TRBV18 and TRBJ1-1, with 9 bases fitting TRBD1. Germline V gene sequence: CDR1 KGHSH, CDR2 LQKENI. Trimming cost V 5 bases and J 5 bases; bases outside gene matches: 6. This CDR3 is built from 14 residues. The CDR3 DNA follows: TGTGCCAGCTCAGTACAGGGGGCGCAGACTGAAGCTTTCTTT. Encoded protein: CASSVQGAQTEAFF.

The genes are TRBV5-1 and TRBJ2-2, with D perhaps TRBD1 (6 bases). V was pared by 0 bases and J by 7 bases, with 16 bases between. CDR1 is SGHRS and CDR2 is YFSETQ in the germline V gene. The CDR3 spans 16 residues. The CDR3 DNA sequence: TGCGCCAGCAGCTTGGTTACAGGGTCATTGGTCGGGGAGCTGTTTTTT. It translates to CASSLVTGSLVGELFF.

V gene TRBV21-1 combines with J gene TRBJ1-3; TRBD1 is taken as the D call from the table, unchecked against the DNA. TRBV21-1 is assigned pseudogene status. The CDR3 has 20 residues. The DNA for the CDR3 is TGTGCCAGCAGCAAAAGGCCCAGGACCTGGGACAGGGGCACTGGAAACACCATATATTTT. This sequence encodes CASSKRPRTWDRGTGNTIYF.